Below, 10 T cell receptor beta chains from the same sample are listed, as sequenced in a study of cytomegalovirus exposure and HLA in healthy donors (TCRdb year 2017). Libraries were prepared through the immunoSEQ multiplex PCR assay. TCRdb took over this immuneACCESS table, retaining in-frame rearrangements with V and J assigned. Such tables are incomplete; in checked studies, under half of the missing clones stem from an unresolved V gene, and the remainder is unexplained. The sample table lists approximately 160,000 clones, approximately 80% of them with a count of one. The ten largest clones take up around 2.4% of the sample. Sequenced: PBMCs. The receptors shown here come from a man between 25 and 39 years old in good health and CMV-seropositive.

The gene calls are TRBV5-6 and TRBJ1-4; D gene uncertain. Per the germline V gene, CDR1 is SGHDT and CDR2 is YYEEEE. Trimming stripped 0 bases from V and 4 bases from J, with 7 bases between. CDR3 size: 14 residues. For the CDR3, the DNA is TGTGCCAGCAGCTTGGGCGGCCTTAATGAAAAACTGTTTTTT. It is translated as CASSLGGLNEKLFF.

This chain connects TRBV7-2 to TRBJ1-5; possible D gene TRBD1, 5 bases. Germline CDR1 SGHTA, CDR2 FQGNSA. V was shortened by 2 bases and J by 5 bases, with 13 bases between the two germline ends. This CDR3 has 15 residues. The DNA of the CDR3 is TGTGCCAGCAGCTTATGGGGAGGGGTGGATCAGCCCCAGCATTTT. This sequence encodes CASSLWGGVDQPQHF. The full variable domain, completed using reference TRBV7-2 and TRBJ1-5, is GAGVSQSPSNKVTEKGKDVELRCDPISGHTALYWYRQSLGQGLEFLIYFQGNSAPDKSGLPSDRFSAERTGGSVSTLTIQRTQQEDSAVYLCASSLWGGVDQPQHFGDGTRLSIL.

This clone is a singleton in its sample. The V gene is TRBV5-4, the J gene TRBJ2-7, with a weak D call TRBD2 (5 bases). This CDR3 comprises 14 residues. From germline, CDR1 is SGHNT and CDR2 YYREEE (reference sequence). The V gene lost 1 base and the J gene lost 0 bases, with 8 bases spanning the gap. In nucleotides, the CDR3 is TGTGCCAGCAGCTTGAACGGGAACTCCTACGAGCAGTACTTC. Translated: CASSLNGNSYEQYF.

The V and J genes are TRBV29-1 and TRBJ2-5, with a tentative D call TRBD1 (5 bases). CDR1 is SQVTM, CDR2 ANQGSEA, per germline. V lost 4 bases to trimming and J lost 2 bases, with 8 bases between them. The CDR3 runs 12 residues. CDR3 amino acids: CSVGGFQETQYF. The DNA for the CDR3 is TGCAGCGTTGGGGGCTTTCAAGAGACCCAGTACTTC.

This clone appeared a few times. The junction departs from the called germline gene at one end, perhaps through a read error. The chain is built from TRBV5-6 and TRBJ1-2; the D is unclear. The V gene's germline CDR1 is SGHDT and CDR2 YYEEEE. The CDR3 runs 11 residues. CDR3 DNA sequence: TGTGCCAGCAGGTTAAACTCTGGCTACACCTTC. Translation gives CASRLNSGYTF. The full variable domain, with the rest looked up from reference TRBV5-6 and TRBJ1-2, is DAGVTQSPTHLIKTRGQQVTLRCSPKSGHDTVSWYQQALGQGPQFIFQYYEEEERQRGNFPDRFSGHQFPNYSSELNVNALLLGDSALYLCASRLNSGYTFGSGTRLTVV.

In this sample, this clone turned up a few times. This chain links TRBV20-1 with TRBJ2-1; a weak D match, TRBD2 (5 bases). Trimming removed 8 bases at V and 9 bases at J, with 14 bases between. Germline V gene sequence: CDR1 DFQATT, CDR2 SNEGSKA (reference sequence). This CDR3 is 11 amino acids long. CDR3 nucleotides: TGCAGTATTTTAATCGGGGTTGAGCAGTTCTTC. The encoded protein is CSILIGVEQFF.

The chain has TRBV7-2 and TRBJ2-3; 9 bases are shared with TRBD2. The CDR3 totals 18 residues. V lost 1 base and J lost 0; bases outside the gene matches: 8. Looked up from germline, CDR1 is SGHTA and CDR2 is FQGNSA. CDR3 sequence reads: CASSLVRAGGSSTDTQYF. The CDR3 DNA reads as TGTGCCAGCAGCTTAGTACGAGCGGGGGGCTCTAGCACAGATACGCAGTATTTT. The whole variable domain, filled in from reference TRBV7-2 and TRBJ2-3, reads GAGVSQSPSNKVTEKGKDVELRCDPISGHTALYWYRQSLGQGLEFLIYFQGNSAPDKSGLPSDRFSAERTGGSVSTLTIQRTQQEDSAVYLCASSLVRAGGSSTDTQYFGPGTRLTVL.

This clone appeared a single time. The rearrangement links TRBV5-6 to TRBJ2-3; 8 bases fit TRBD2. With 2 bases clipped from V and 5 bases from J, the junction kept 13 bases outside the gene matches. The CDR3 covers 17 residues. The germline V gene has CDR1 SGHDT and CDR2 YYEEEE. CDR3 residues: CASSLLISRGGVDTQYF. CDR3 nucleotides: TGTGCCAGCAGCTTACTAATTTCACGGGGGGGAGTAGATACGCAGTATTTT.

The chain employs TRBV27 and TRBJ2-1; TRBD2 agrees at 7 bases. V lost 3 bases to trimming and J lost 6 bases; unmatched junction nucleotides: 8. The CDR3 contains 15 residues. Germline loops: CDR1 MNHEY, CDR2 SMNVEV (reference sequence). The CDR3 spells CASSFSGTGGNEQFF. The CDR3, as DNA: TGTGCCAGCAGTTTCTCCGGTACGGGGGGCAATGAGCAGTTCTTC.

J is TRBJ2-4 and V is TRBV5-4, with 12 bases matching TRBD2. The CDR3 contains 17 residues. Germline loops: CDR1 SGHNT, CDR2 YYREEE (reference sequence). The J segment lost 3 bases and the V segment lost 4 bases, leaving 8 bases of the junction unmatched. The CDR3 spells CASSPGLAGQGKNIQYF. The CDR3 DNA follows: TGTGCCAGCAGCCCGGGACTAGCGGGCCAAGGCAAAAACATTCAGTACTTC.